These 22 T cell receptor beta chains share one sample of origin, sequenced in a study of blood T cells in healthy people across ages. A second about 7 to 12 cycle PCR used barcoded and J-beta primers. TCRdb analysed the 5' RACE reads with MiXCR anew, one entry per CDR3 protein. The table lists more than 700,000 distinct CDR3 sequences, about 47% of them singletons. The sample comprised blood. The receptors were gathered from a man aged 80 or over in good health.

J is TRBJ1-2 and V is TRBV7-9, with a possible D match to TRBD1 (5 bases). The V and J ends lost 1 base and 5 bases respectively, with 14 bases between them. The CDR3 loop spans 15 amino acids. Germline assignment: CDR1 SEHNR and CDR2 FQNEAQ (reference sequence). CDR3 region: CASSLGDSTIYGYTF. The CDR3 DNA sequence: TGTGCCAGCAGCTTAGGCGACAGCACCATTTATGGCTACACCTTC.

This clonotype was detected many times. This chain uses TRBV4-3 with TRBJ2-1; 7 bases line up with TRBD2. The CDR3 extends over 16 amino acids. The V and J ends lost 4 bases and 4 bases, in that order; junction bases with no gene match: 10. Germline V gene sequence: CDR1 LGHNA, CDR2 YSLEER. The DNA of the CDR3 is TGCGCCAGCAGCCTCGGACTAGAAAAGAGTTACAATGAGCAGTTCTTC. Protein product: CASSLGLEKSYNEQFF.

The chain joins TRBV29-1 to TRBJ2-1; 10 positions match TRBD2. CDR1 SQVTM and CDR2 ANQGSEA come from the germline V gene. V shed 6 bases and J 9 bases; nucleotides not matched to a gene: 11. The CDR3 extends over 14 amino acids. The CDR3, as DNA: TGCAGCGTCCTCCTAGCGGGAGTAATTAGTGAGCAGTTCTTC. It encodes CSVLLAGVISEQFF.

The chain has TRBV12-3 or TRBV12-4 and TRBJ2-3; 7 bases line up with TRBD2. After removal of 6 bases from V and 1 base from J, the junction contained 7 bases not matched to a gene. This CDR3 comprises 15 residues. For the CDR3, the DNA is TGTGCCAGCAGCCTCCTAGCGGAACGCACAGATACGCAGTATTTT. Protein: CASSLLAERTDTQYF.

V and J are TRBV28 and TRBJ2-3; D remains unclear. Trimming left V 7 bases short and J 0 bases short, with 8 bases between. This CDR3 is built from 13 residues. Germline loops: CDR1 MDHEN, CDR2 SYDVKM. CDR3 in DNA: TGTGCCAGCATCTCTACTAGCACAGATACGCAGTATTTT. It encodes CASISTSTDTQYF.

This clonotype was seen only a few times. A single base separates this from a much larger clone, so it may be a read error. This chain uses TRBV5-1 with TRBJ2-1, with D maybe TRBD2 (5 bases). The J call may be mistaken, given a closer DNA end match to TRBJ2-7. Germline assignment: CDR1 SGHRS and CDR2 YFSETQ. The length of the CDR3 is 16 residues. For the CDR3, the DNA is TGCGCCAGCAGCTTCGCGGGTAGCGCTATCTACAATGAGCAGTACTTC. It yields the protein CASSFAGSAIYNEQYF.

This clonotype has at least ten counts. This chain connects TRBV9 to TRBJ2-5; D gene uncertain. The CDR3 length is 15 residues. CDR1 is SGDLS, CDR2 YYNGEE, per germline. V was trimmed by 3 bases and J by 1 base, leaving 13 bases between them. The CDR3, as DNA: TGTGCCAGCAGCGGGGGTGTCGGCTTCCAAGAGACCCAGTACTTC. It encodes CASSGGVGFQETQYF.

The rearrangement joins TRBV20-1 to TRBJ2-1; TRBD2 agrees at 7 bases. This CDR3 spans 15 amino acids. The V segment lost 0 bases and the J segment 10 bases; nucleotides outside the gene matches: 12. From germline, CDR1 is DFQATT and CDR2 SNEGSKA (reference sequence). CDR3 amino acids: CSARDSGRVNYEQFF. CDR3 coding DNA: TGCAGTGCTAGAGATAGTGGGAGGGTTAACTACGAGCAGTTCTTC.

This clonotype has only a few counts. The chain carries TRBV5-6 and TRBJ2-7; 12 bases align to TRBD1. CDR3 length: 15 amino acids. CDR1 is SGHDT and CDR2 is YYEEEE in the germline V gene. V was pared by 2 bases and J by 5 bases, with 5 bases of the junction left unmatched. The CDR3 loop reads CASSFPGTGGNEQYF. The CDR3 DNA reads as TGTGCCAGCAGCTTCCCCGGGACAGGGGGCAACGAGCAGTACTTC.

The CDR3 protein is CATSDATGARNQPQHF. The CDR3, as DNA: TGTGCCACCAGTGATGCGACAGGGGCCCGCAATCAGCCCCAGCATTTT. This sequence joins TRBV24-1 and TRBJ1-5; TRBD1 matches at 8 bases. This CDR3 comprises 16 residues. Germline V CDR1 and CDR2: KGHDR, SFDVKD. Germline trimming cut 3 bases from V and 2 bases from J; bases unmatched to any gene: 5.

V gene TRBV5-1 combines with J gene TRBJ2-3; 11 bases fit TRBD2. Trimming cost V 4 bases and J 2 bases; bases outside gene matches: 6. Germline CDR1 and CDR2: SGHRS and YFSETQ. The CDR3 consists of 16 residues. CDR3 residues: CASSPMTSGATDTQYF. The CDR3 DNA is TGCGCCAGCAGCCCGATGACTAGCGGGGCCACAGATACGCAGTATTTT.

Only a few counts were recorded for this clonotype. The rearrangement uses TRBV5-6 and TRBJ2-7; D remains ambiguous. The CDR3 runs 13 residues. The germline V gene encodes CDR1 SGHDT and CDR2 YYEEEE. V was trimmed by 2 bases and J by 5 bases, leaving 11 bases between them. This chain's CDR3 is CASSLVHDDEQYF. CDR3 DNA: TGTGCCAGCAGCTTAGTCCATGACGACGAGCAGTACTTC.

This clonotype has a count of ten or more. The V gene is TRBV4-1, the J gene TRBJ2-1; D is unclear. The germline CDR1 and CDR2 sequences are MGHRA and YSYEKL. This CDR3 spans 14 amino acids. The V and J ends lost 0 bases and 7 bases respectively, with 10 bases between them. In nucleotides, the CDR3 is TGCGCCAGCAGCCAAGAATGGTCCCAGAATGAGCAGTTCTTC. This translates into CASSQEWSQNEQFF.

The CDR3 spells CSTKTRNLVNTEAFF. As DNA, the CDR3 is TGTTCTACTAAAACCCGAAACCTAGTTAACACTGAAGCTTTCTTT. The chain employs TRBV27 and TRBJ1-1; the D is unclear. The germline V gene has CDR1 MNHEY and CDR2 SMNVEV (reference sequence). The CDR3 spans 15 residues.

V is TRBV20-1 and J is TRBJ1-1, with 9 nucleotides matching TRBD1. Germline V gives CDR1 DFQATT, CDR2 SNEGSKA (reference sequence). With 5 bases clipped from V and 8 bases from J, the junction kept 12 bases outside the gene matches. The CDR3 consists of 14 residues. CDR3 DNA sequence: TGCAGTGCTGAACTCCCCGGGACAGGGTTAGAAGCTTTCTTT. It codes for CSAELPGTGLEAFF.

The chain recombines TRBV14 with TRBJ2-7, with 10 bases lining up with TRBD1. V was clipped by 2 bases and J by 0 bases; unmatched bases: 19. The V gene's germline CDR1 is SGHDN and CDR2 FVKESK. The CDR3 loop spans 21 amino acids. The CDR3: CASSQKSGTGVWREISYEQYF. The CDR3 coding sequence is TGTGCCAGCAGCCAAAAATCCGGGACAGGGGTATGGCGGGAGATCTCCTACGAGCAGTACTTC. Full variable domain (missing parts from reference TRBV14 and TRBJ2-7): EAGVTQFPSHSVIEKGQTVTLRCDPISGHDNLYWYRRVMGKEIKFLLHFVKESKQDESGMPNNRFLAERTGGTYSTLKVQPAELEDSGVYFCASSQKSGTGVWREISYEQYFGPGTRLTVT.

This clonotype came up a few times. This rearrangement joins TRBV10-3 to TRBJ1-1, with D possibly being TRBD1 (5 bases). The germline V gene encodes CDR1 ENHRY and CDR2 SYGVKD. The CDR3 has 14 residues. Deletions cut 0 bases from V and 4 bases from J, with 9 bases between. The CDR3 loop reads CAISESAGGTEAFF. The CDR3, as DNA: TGTGCCATCAGTGAGTCGGCGGGGGGCACTGAAGCTTTCTTT.

The gene calls are TRBV5-6 and TRBJ1-2; no definite D call. Germline V gene sequence: CDR1 SGHDT, CDR2 YYEEEE. The CDR3 has 14 amino acids. Trimming removed 0 bases from V and 9 bases from J, with 15 bases in between. Here the CDR3 DNA reads TGTGCCAGCAGCTTGGGATTAACGGGAGGACGCTACACCTTC. Amino acid sequence: CASSLGLTGGRYTF.

This clonotype has only a few counts. The genes are TRBV7-3 and TRBJ2-3; 7 nucleotides agree with TRBD2. Germline V CDR1 and CDR2: SGHTA, FQGTGA. This CDR3 comprises 17 residues. V trimming: 0 bases; J trimming: 3 bases; junction bases outside the gene matches: 9. CDR3 DNA: TGTGCCAGCAGCTTAACTGGGGCGGGAGTTAAGACAGATACGCAGTATTTT. Encoded protein: CASSLTGAGVKTDTQYF.

This CDR3 is CASSLEGARPDTQYF. As DNA, the CDR3 is TGCGCCAGCAGCTTGGAAGGGGCGAGGCCAGATACGCAGTATTTT. The J gene is TRBJ2-3, the V gene TRBV5-1, with D possibly TRBD1 on 5 matching bases. CDR3 length: 15 residues. Trimming stripped 0 bases from V and 4 bases from J, with 12 bases between. Germline CDR1 is SGHRS and CDR2 is YFSETQ.

This clonotype was detected many times. The rearrangement uses TRBV2 and TRBJ2-6; D remains unclear. Germline values: CDR1 SNHLY, CDR2 FYNNEI. This CDR3 comprises 16 residues. Trimming took 5 bases from V and 0 from J, leaving 11 bases between them. Here the CDR3 reads CASSLRRYSGANVLTF. The CDR3 DNA sequence: TGTGCCAGCAGTCTAAGACGGTACTCTGGGGCCAACGTCCTGACTTTC.

The chain is built from TRBV20-1 and TRBJ2-3, with TRBD1 matching 8 bases. V lost 3 bases and J lost 6; bases outside the gene matches: 14. The CDR3 runs to 16 residues. In germline, CDR1 is DFQATT, CDR2 SNEGSKA (reference sequence). The chain's CDR3 is CSASKRQGIGPDTQYF. The CDR3 coding sequence is TGCAGTGCTAGCAAGAGACAGGGGATAGGGCCCGATACGCAGTATTTT.